Following are 5 T cell receptor beta chains from one sample sequenced in a study of blood T cell repertoires in COVID-19. Produced via immunoSEQ multiplex PCR; TCRdb's table is partial and in-frame only. Of around 700,000 clones in the sample, about 90% are singletons; the top ten hold under 0.3%. Input material: peripheral blood. Every receptor here comes from a young woman with acute or convalescent COVID-19.

The gene calls are TRBV25-1 and TRBJ1-2, with 7 positions matching TRBD1. The J segment lost 2 bases and the V segment lost 4 bases, leaving 4 bases of the junction unmatched. This CDR3 comprises 14 residues. CDR1 is MGHDK, CDR2 SYGVNS, per germline. The CDR3 sequence is CASSAPTGNYGYTF. The CDR3 DNA reads as TGTGCCAGCAGTGCACCGACAGGGAACTATGGCTACACCTTC.

The chain uses TRBV18 and TRBJ2-1; a weak D match, TRBD2 (6 bases). The V gene's germline CDR1 is KGHSH and CDR2 LQKENI. CDR3 size: 15 residues. The V gene lost 6 bases and the J gene lost 5 bases, with 17 bases spanning the gap. The CDR3 coding sequence is TGTGCCAGCTCTCCCCTCGGGGGACTGGACAATGAGCAGTTCTTC. Translated, it gives CASSPLGGLDNEQFF. Filled out from reference TRBV18 and TRBJ2-1, the complete variable domain reads NAGVMQNPRHLVRRRGQEARLRCSPMKGHSHVYWYRQLPEEGLKFMVYLQKENIIDESGMPKERFSAEFPKEGPSILRIQQVVRGDSAAYFCASSPLGGLDNEQFFGPGTRLTVL.

This clone appeared once. J is TRBJ1-6 and V is TRBV30; no definite D call. The CDR3 spans 17 residues. Germline CDR1 reads GTSNPN; CDR2 reads SVGIG (reference sequence). V lost 3 bases, J lost 0 bases, and 15 bases lay in between. CDR3 bases: TGTGCCTGGAGCAACGGGGTCGAAAGCTCCTATAATTCACCCCTCCACTTT. It codes for CAWSNGVESSYNSPLHF.

The chain combines TRBV10-3 with TRBJ1-3, with D hard to call. CDR1 and CDR2 (germline): ENHRY, SYGVKD. This CDR3 is built from 15 residues. V dropped 0 bases and J dropped 0 bases, with 6 bases sitting between them. The CDR3 sequence is CAISESGLSGNTIYF. Here the CDR3 DNA reads TGTGCCATCAGTGAGTCTGGCCTCTCTGGAAACACCATATATTTT.

The chain has TRBV6-5 and TRBJ1-1; D not resolved. The germline V and J ends were trimmed by 0 bases and 1 base, with 6 bases remaining between them. CDR1 MNHEY and CDR2 SVGAGI come from the germline V gene. The CDR3 is made up of 14 amino acids. The CDR3 DNA follows: TGTGCCAGCAGTTACTCGAGGCAGAACACTGAAGCTTTCTTT. Translating it yields CASSYSRQNTEAFF.